These 23 T cell receptor beta chains came from one sample sequenced in a study of cytomegalovirus exposure and HLA in healthy donors. The PCR ran on 60 Vbeta and 13 Jbeta primers. The repertoire was sequenced with immunoSEQ multiplex PCR; TCRdb's copy has only in-frame clones and lacks some. Of some 130,000 clones in the sample, approximately 85% are singletons; the top ten hold about 10%. Input material: PBMCs. The receptors were gathered from a male donor in good health and CMV-seropositive.

This clone was counted only a few times. The V call is TRBV4-3, the J call TRBJ1-6; 9 bases fit TRBD1. Per the germline V gene, CDR1 is LGHNA and CDR2 is YSLEER. This CDR3 is built from 18 residues. V was pared by 2 bases and J by 10 bases, with 15 bases of the junction left unmatched. In DNA, the CDR3 is TGCGCCAGCAGCCAAAGCGGGAACAGGGGGCGTATTGACTCACCCCTCCACTTT. This encodes CASSQSGNRGRIDSPLHF.

The chain carries TRBV5-1 and TRBJ1-4, with D perhaps matching TRBD1 (5 bases). Deletions cut 3 bases from V and 6 bases from J, with 15 bases between. CDR3 size: 15 residues. The germline gives CDR1 SGHRS, CDR2 YFSETQ. The CDR3 spells CASSSVSGADEKLFF. CDR3 sequence (DNA): TGCGCCAGCAGCTCAGTAAGTGGGGCGGATGAAAAACTGTTTTTT.

The V call is TRBV7-9, the J call TRBJ2-7, with D possibly matching TRBD2 (6 bases). Trimming cost V 1 base and J 4 bases, with 11 bases left between them. Germline loops: CDR1 SEHNR, CDR2 FQNEAQ (reference sequence). CDR3 size: 14 residues. DNA for the CDR3: TGTGCCAGCAGCTTAGGACCGGGAGAGTACGAGCAGTACTTC. Amino acids: CASSLGPGEYEQYF.

CDR3 coding DNA: TGCGCCAGCAGCTCCTTCACTAATAGTCGTCTGGAAAAACTGTTTTTT. Its protein is CASSSFTNSRLEKLFF. The chain joins TRBV5-1 to TRBJ1-4, with D unclear. Trimming stripped 3 bases from V and 8 bases from J, with 20 bases between. This CDR3 is built from 16 residues. Per germline, CDR1 SGHRS and CDR2 YFSETQ.

This clone has just a few counts. V is TRBV19 and J is TRBJ2-4; TRBD1 matches at 8 bases. V shed 6 bases and J 4 bases; nucleotides not matched to a gene: 11. CDR1 is LNHDA and CDR2 is SQIVND in the germline V gene (reference sequence). This CDR3 region has 16 residues. As DNA, the CDR3 is TGTGCCAGTAGAATGAGGGCCGGGACAGGAAAAAACATTCAGTACTTC. It is translated as CASRMRAGTGKNIQYF.

The chain has TRBV19 and TRBJ2-3; 11 bases fit TRBD2. There are 15 residues in the CDR3. Germline-derived CDR1 and CDR2 are LNHDA and SQIVND (reference sequence). J lost 2 bases, V lost 5 bases, and 3 bases had no gene match. As DNA, the CDR3 is TGTGCCAGTAGTCAACTAGCGGGAGCCACAGATACGCAGTATTTT. Its translation: CASSQLAGATDTQYF.

The chain joins TRBV4-3 to TRBJ2-3; 8 positions match TRBD2. The V gene's germline CDR1 is LGHNA and CDR2 YSLEER. The CDR3 sequence is 17 residues long. V shed 1 base, J shed 0 bases, and the junction held 6 bases outside the gene matches. CDR3 region: CASSQVASGSSTDTQYF. CDR3 DNA sequence: TGCGCCAGCAGCCAAGTTGCTAGCGGGTCTAGCACAGATACGCAGTATTTT.

The V call is TRBV5-4, the J call TRBJ2-4; TRBD2 agrees at 14 bases. The CDR3 consists of 16 residues. Germline loops: CDR1 SGHNT, CDR2 YYREEE (reference sequence). The ends lost 3 bases at V and 8 bases at J; junction bases unmatched: 7. CDR3 DNA sequence: TGTGCCAGCAGCTCCGGGACTAGCGGGAGAAGGGACATTCAGTACTTC. It is translated as CASSSGTSGRRDIQYF.

This chain links TRBV7-2 with TRBJ2-5, with D perhaps matching TRBD2 (6 bases). The germline gives CDR1 SGHTA, CDR2 FQGNSA. The CDR3 contains 14 residues. V was cut by 3 bases and J by 5 bases, with 13 bases left in between. The CDR3, as DNA: TGTGCCAGCAGCTTGGCGGGATGGGGGGAGACCCAGTACTTC. Its translation is CASSLAGWGETQYF.

This rearrangement joins TRBV14 to TRBJ2-3, with 13 bases lining up with TRBD2. This CDR3 contains 20 residues. The V gene's germline CDR1 is SGHDN and CDR2 FVKESK. The junction had 11 bases not matched to a gene; V was cut back by 0 bases and J by 2 bases. For the CDR3, the DNA is TGTGCCAGCAGCCAAGATAGGCGGACTAGCGGGAGAGGTGCCACAGATACGCAGTATTTT. It is translated as CASSQDRRTSGRGATDTQYF. Full variable domain (missing parts from reference TRBV14 and TRBJ2-3): EAGVTQFPSHSVIEKGQTVTLRCDPISGHDNLYWYRRVMGKEIKFLLHFVKESKQDESGMPNNRFLAERTGGTYSTLKVQPAELEDSGVYFCASSQDRRTSGRGATDTQYFGPGTRLTVL.

V and J are TRBV27 and TRBJ2-1, with D possibly TRBD1 on 7 matching bases. The germline V gene encodes CDR1 MNHEY and CDR2 SMNVEV (reference sequence). V lost 4 bases to trimming and J lost 3 bases, with 13 bases between them. The CDR3 consists of 15 residues. The CDR3 loop reads CASSSRRDSYNEQFF. CDR3 DNA: TGTGCCAGCAGTTCCAGGCGGGACAGCTACAATGAGCAGTTCTTC.

The genes are TRBV28 and TRBJ1-1; possible D gene TRBD1, 6 bases. The V gene lost 6 bases and the J gene lost 5 bases, with 10 bases spanning the gap. The germline CDR1 and CDR2 sequences are MDHEN and SYDVKM. The length of the CDR3 is 12 residues. CDR3 DNA sequence: TGTGCCAGCAGGGCCACAGGGACTGAAGCTTTCTTT. Residues: CASRATGTEAFF.

The chain uses TRBV7-6 and TRBJ2-5, with 10 bases that match TRBD1. CDR3 size: 19 residues. J gave up 5 bases and V 5 bases, and 20 bases lay outside the gene matches. Germline values: CDR1 SGHVS, CDR2 FNYEAQ. CDR3 sequence (DNA): TGTGCCAGCAGCAATCCATCATCCGGGACAGGGGCACCCTGGGAGACCCAGTACTTC. Encoded protein: CASSNPSSGTGAPWETQYF.

The chain combines TRBV9 with TRBJ2-5; TRBD2 agrees at 7 bases. The CDR3 has 16 residues. V lost 0 bases and J lost 1; bases outside the gene matches: 6. Looked up from germline, CDR1 is SGDLS and CDR2 is YYNGEE. CDR3 loop: CASSVASGAFQETQYF. For the CDR3, the DNA is TGTGCCAGCAGCGTAGCTAGCGGAGCTTTCCAAGAGACCCAGTACTTC. The full variable domain, in which reference TRBV9 and TRBJ2-5 provide the parts outside the CDR3, is DSGVTQTPKHLITATGQRVTLRCSPRSGDLSVYWYQQSLDQGLQFLIQYYNGEERAKGNILERFSAQQFPDLHSELNLSSLELGDSALYFCASSVASGAFQETQYFGPGTRLLVL.

The CDR3 DNA follows: TGTGCCAGCAGCACCGCTGGAGGGGAGGGCAATGAGCAGTTCTTC. Protein sequence: CASSTAGGEGNEQFF. J is TRBJ2-1 and V is TRBV7-6; 7 nucleotides match TRBD2. Germline V gene lookup returns CDR1 SGHVS and CDR2 FNYEAQ. V trimming: 5 bases; J trimming: 6 bases; junction bases outside the gene matches: 10. This CDR3 contains 15 residues.

V and J are TRBV5-1 and TRBJ2-3; 7 bases are a match to TRBD1. The J segment lost 3 bases and the V segment lost 5 bases, leaving 6 bases of the junction unmatched. Germline CDR1 reads SGHRS; CDR2 reads YFSETQ. This CDR3 is built from 14 residues. The CDR3 DNA reads as TGCGCCAGCAGTTATCTGACAGGGACAGATACGCAGTATTTT. The encoded protein is CASSYLTGTDTQYF.

This clone was seen more than once but under ten times. The rearrangement joins TRBV18 to TRBJ2-7; a possible D gene is TRBD1 (5 bases). The ends were cut back, 3 bases at V and 2 bases at J, with 8 bases in the middle. CDR3 length: 13 residues. Looked up from germline, CDR1 is KGHSH and CDR2 is LQKENI. The CDR3 here is CASSPRAAYEQYF. The CDR3 bases are TGTGCCAGCTCACCCAGGGCCGCCTACGAGCAGTACTTC.

The chain is built from TRBV28 and TRBJ2-7, with 7 bases that match TRBD2. J lost 1 base, V lost 1 base, and 10 bases had no gene match. CDR3 size: 17 residues. CDR1 MDHEN and CDR2 SYDVKM come from the germline V gene. The CDR3 bases are TGTGCCAGCAGTTTATTGAGGGGAACAGCGGGGTCCTACGAGCAGTACTTC. Protein: CASSLLRGTAGSYEQYF.

The chain has TRBV11-2 and TRBJ2-7, with D perhaps matching TRBD1 (5 bases). Germline V gene data show CDR1 as SGHAT and CDR2 as FQNNGV. V lost 6 bases to trimming and J lost 2 bases, with 17 bases between them. The CDR3 consists of 15 residues. The CDR3 region has the DNA TGTGCCAGCAGGCAGGATGTAGGGGATACCTACGAGCAGTACTTC. It encodes CASRQDVGDTYEQYF.

V is TRBV28 and J is TRBJ2-7; a possible D gene is TRBD1 (6 bases). V lost 2 bases and J 4 bases, leaving 9 bases between the germline ends. Per germline, CDR1 MDHEN and CDR2 SYDVKM. The CDR3 contains 13 residues. In nucleotides, the CDR3 is TGTGCCAGCAGTTTAGAACAGGGTTACGAGCAGTACTTC. Its protein product is CASSLEQGYEQYF.

The V call is TRBV30, the J call TRBJ1-1; D is uncertain. This CDR3 spans 16 amino acids. The V end was cut by 0 bases, the J end by 0 bases, with 14 bases between. Germline V CDR1 and CDR2: GTSNPN, SVGIG (reference sequence). Here the CDR3 reads CAWSVLSLVLNTEAFF. The CDR3 coding sequence is TGTGCCTGGAGTGTACTTTCCCTTGTGCTGAACACTGAAGCTTTCTTT. The entire variable domain, with the rest obtained from reference TRBV30 and TRBJ1-1, is as follows: SQTIHQWPATLVQPVGSPLSLECTVEGTSNPNLYWYRQAAGRGLQLLFYSVGIGQISSEVPQNLSASRPQDRQFILSSKKLLLSDSGFYLCAWSVLSLVLNTEAFFGQGTRLTVV.

The chain links TRBV28 to TRBJ1-2, with D unresolved. This CDR3 region has 14 residues. The V end was cut by 6 bases, the J end by 1 base, with 12 bases between. Germline CDR1 reads MDHEN; CDR2 reads SYDVKM. The CDR3 is CASSPGGNNYGYTF. In DNA, the CDR3 is TGTGCCAGCAGCCCCGGTGGTAATAACTATGGCTACACCTTC.

The rearrangement uses TRBV21-1 and TRBJ1-2; TRBD1, the table's D call, was not compared with the DNA. TRBV21-1 is given as a pseudogene. The CDR3 has 18 amino acids. CDR3 region: CASIERGQPRKANYGYTF. The DNA for the CDR3 is TGTGCCTCCATAGAGAGGGGACAGCCTCGGAAAGCTAACTATGGCTACACCTTC.